Listed below are T cell receptor beta chains from one sample, sequenced in a study of regulatory T cells in long-lasting Graves disease. MiXCR was run by TCRdb on the multiplex PCR reads, yielding one entry per CDR3 protein. The table has hundreds of thousands of distinct CDR3 sequences, approximately 12% seen once. These same data were also listed under a study on T cells in Graves' hyperthyroidism and ophthalmopathy.

Sequences were derived from peripheral blood mononuclear cells (PBMCs), sampled at new diagnosis, from a patient treated with antithyroid drugs. Receptor source: a man aged 25-45 years with Graves disease. CDR3s include the opening cysteine and the closing phenylalanine or tryptophan. The order of the fields is clone size, V gene, CDR3 protein. Clone size is not always given. Where it is, it says once, few, many or a class for expanded clones.

many	TRBV20-1	CSASPDSGQPQHF
many	TRBV20-1	CSATAREDLYEQYF
many	TRBV12-3/TRBV12-4	CASSKQVGYGYTF
many	TRBV10-1	CASSELGLNEQYF
NA	TRBV30	CAWDSGNTIYF
few	TRBV28	CASSFFRTSGSRSSYEQYF
many	TRBV2	CASSLTGNAYGYTF
few	TRBV27	CATIPTGATNEKLFF
many	TRBV10-1	CASSEPGSRGHEQYF
NA	TRBV20-1	CSAPRDSRGGYTF
few	TRBV24-1	CATSDPRPSLGTGELFF
NA	TRBV20-1	CSARALLGLAGEGEQFF
NA	TRBV6-1	CASSDWGTGTFGYTF
many	TRBV5-6	CASSLGTGYNEQFF
many	TRBV2	CASSAGGTGELFF
many	TRBV10-3	CAISYRGSETQYF
once	TRBV27	CASSLRAQSSGANVLTF
many	TRBV6-2/TRBV6-3	CASSHFNPQAGTQYF
many	TRBV11-1	CASSVTKRTEAFF
NA	TRBV7-9	CASSVPGLAGAINTGELFF
many	TRBV6-1	CASSPDRIMNTGELFF
many	TRBV20-1	CSARSDYSYEQYF
NA	TRBV19	CASSAGGSNQPQHF
few	TRBV18	CASSPVAGDNPETQYF
NA	TRBV2	CASSEPDSRTLGIQYF
NA	TRBV12-3/TRBV12-4	CASSFTSGNNEQFF
NA	TRBV29-1	CSVEAPGLALGEQYF
few	TRBV19	CASRHDRGTEAFF
few	TRBV20-1	CSAMGLAGGSLTGELFF
NA	TRBV2	CASRTSSTGELFF
NA	TRBV6-2/TRBV6-3	CASSYFDETTGELFF
many	TRBV5-1	CASSLAGQGEDF
NA	TRBV19	CASQPAHWTYEQYF
few	TRBV24-1	CATSEPSGRGNIQYF
many	TRBV5-1	CASSPVKGNIQYF
few	TRBV29-1	CSVAGGRLFTGELFF
NA	TRBV19	CASSIGRTSSNTGELFF
few	TRBV18	CASSPAAATYNEQFF
once	TRBV25-1	CASIRGDTIYF
NA	TRBV7-2	CASSLPRSSSYEQFF
NA	TRBV18	CASSPAAGVSYEQYF
few	TRBV20-1	CSARSTESYYGYTF
many	TRBV28	CASRSDAGTEAFF
many	TRBV12-3/TRBV12-4	CASSFAVTGYEQYF
many	TRBV7-3	CASSLRGEQGTGELFF